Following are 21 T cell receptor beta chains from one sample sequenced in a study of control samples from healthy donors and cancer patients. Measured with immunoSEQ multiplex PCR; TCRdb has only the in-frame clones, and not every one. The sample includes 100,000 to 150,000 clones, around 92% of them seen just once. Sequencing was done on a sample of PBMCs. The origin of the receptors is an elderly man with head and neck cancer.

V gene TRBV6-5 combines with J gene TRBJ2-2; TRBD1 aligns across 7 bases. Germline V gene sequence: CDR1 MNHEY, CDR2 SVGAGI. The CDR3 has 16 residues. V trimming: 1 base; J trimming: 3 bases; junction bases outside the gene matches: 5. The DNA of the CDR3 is TGTGCCAGCAGTTACTGGGGACAGACCCACACCGGGGAGCTGTTTTTT. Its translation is CASSYWGQTHTGELFF.

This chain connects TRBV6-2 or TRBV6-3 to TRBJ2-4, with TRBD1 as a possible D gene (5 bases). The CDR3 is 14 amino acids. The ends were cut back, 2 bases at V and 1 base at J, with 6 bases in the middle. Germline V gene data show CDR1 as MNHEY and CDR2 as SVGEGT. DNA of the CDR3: TGTGCCAGCAGTTACAAGGGGGCCAAAAACATTCAGTACTTC. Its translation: CASSYKGAKNIQYF.

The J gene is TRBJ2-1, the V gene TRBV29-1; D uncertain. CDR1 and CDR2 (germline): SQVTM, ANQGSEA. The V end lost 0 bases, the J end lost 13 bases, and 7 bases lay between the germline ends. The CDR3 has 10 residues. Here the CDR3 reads CSVEDTRQFF. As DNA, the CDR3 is TGCAGCGTTGAAGATACCAGACAGTTCTTC.

The chain's CDR3 is CASSLPGAYEQYF. In DNA, the CDR3 is TGTGCCAGCAGTTTGCCAGGGGCCTACGAGCAGTACTTC. This chain links TRBV12-3 or TRBV12-4 with TRBJ2-7; D possibly corresponds to TRBD1 (6 bases). This CDR3 region has 13 residues. V lost 3 bases and J 2 bases, leaving 8 bases between the germline ends.

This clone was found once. The CDR3 here is CASSSVGDNSPLHF. In DNA, the CDR3 is TGTGCCAGCAGCTCAGTCGGGGATAATTCACCCCTCCACTTT. The chain uses TRBV6-5 and TRBJ1-6, with D unresolved. The CDR3 totals 14 residues. Germline V gene sequence: CDR1 MNHEY, CDR2 SVGAGI. Trimming removed 6 bases at V and 5 bases at J, with 11 bases between.

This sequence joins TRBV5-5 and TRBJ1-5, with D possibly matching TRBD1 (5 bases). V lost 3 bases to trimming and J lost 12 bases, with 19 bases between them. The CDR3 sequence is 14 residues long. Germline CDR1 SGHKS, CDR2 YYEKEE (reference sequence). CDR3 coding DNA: TGTGCCAGCAGCTACAGGTCTGGCAAGGCAGACCAGCATTTT. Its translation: CASSYRSGKADQHF.

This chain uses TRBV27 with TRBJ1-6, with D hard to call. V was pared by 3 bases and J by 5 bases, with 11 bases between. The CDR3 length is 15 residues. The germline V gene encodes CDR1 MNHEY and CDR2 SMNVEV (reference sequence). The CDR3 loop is CASSFVGGDNSPLHF. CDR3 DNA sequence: TGTGCCAGCAGTTTCGTGGGCGGAGATAATTCACCCCTCCACTTT.

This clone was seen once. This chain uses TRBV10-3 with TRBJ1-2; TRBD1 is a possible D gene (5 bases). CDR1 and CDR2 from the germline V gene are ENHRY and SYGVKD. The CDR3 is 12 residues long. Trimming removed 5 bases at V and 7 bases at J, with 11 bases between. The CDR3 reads CAISYGGGGYTF. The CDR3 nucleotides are TGTGCCATCAGTTACGGGGGAGGTGGCTACACCTTC.

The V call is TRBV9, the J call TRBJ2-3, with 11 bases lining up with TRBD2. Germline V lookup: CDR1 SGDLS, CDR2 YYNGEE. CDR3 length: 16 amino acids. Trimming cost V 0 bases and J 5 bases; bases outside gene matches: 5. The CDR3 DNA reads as TGTGCCAGCAGCGTAGGGGGACTAGCGGTCATAGATACGCAGTATTTT. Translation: CASSVGGLAVIDTQYF.

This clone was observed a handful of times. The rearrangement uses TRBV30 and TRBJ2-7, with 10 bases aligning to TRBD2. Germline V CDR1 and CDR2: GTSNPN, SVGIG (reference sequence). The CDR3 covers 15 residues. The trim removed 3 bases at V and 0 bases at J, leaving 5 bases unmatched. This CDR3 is CAWRLAGLSSYEQYF. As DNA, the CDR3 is TGTGCCTGGAGACTAGCGGGGTTAAGCTCCTACGAGCAGTACTTC.

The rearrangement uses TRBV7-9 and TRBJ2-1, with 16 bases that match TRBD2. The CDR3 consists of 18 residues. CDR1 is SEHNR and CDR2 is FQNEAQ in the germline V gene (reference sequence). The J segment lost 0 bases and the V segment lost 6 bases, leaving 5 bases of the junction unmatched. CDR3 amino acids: CASRLGLAGGPSYNEQFF. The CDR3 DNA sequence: TGTGCCAGCAGACTGGGACTAGCGGGGGGGCCCTCCTACAATGAGCAGTTCTTC.

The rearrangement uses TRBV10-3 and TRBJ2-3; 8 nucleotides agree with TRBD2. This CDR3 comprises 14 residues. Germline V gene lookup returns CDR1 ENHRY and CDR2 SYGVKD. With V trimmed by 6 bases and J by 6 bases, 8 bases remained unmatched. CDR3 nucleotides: TGTGCCATCAGCCAAGCGGGGGCGGTGGATACGCAGTATTTT. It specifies CAISQAGAVDTQYF.

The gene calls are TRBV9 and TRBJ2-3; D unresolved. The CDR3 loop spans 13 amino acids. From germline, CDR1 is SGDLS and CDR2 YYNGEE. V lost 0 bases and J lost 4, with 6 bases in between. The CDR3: CASSVADSDTQYF. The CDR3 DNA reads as TGTGCCAGCAGCGTAGCGGATTCAGATACGCAGTATTTT. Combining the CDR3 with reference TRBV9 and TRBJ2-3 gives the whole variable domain DSGVTQTPKHLITATGQRVTLRCSPRSGDLSVYWYQQSLDQGLQFLIQYYNGEERAKGNILERFSAQQFPDLHSELNLSSLELGDSALYFCASSVADSDTQYFGPGTRLTVL.

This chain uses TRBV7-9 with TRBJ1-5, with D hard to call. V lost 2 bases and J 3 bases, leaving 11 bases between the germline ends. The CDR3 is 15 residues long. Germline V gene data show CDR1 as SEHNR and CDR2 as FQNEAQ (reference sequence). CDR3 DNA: TGTGCCAGCAGCTTAAATTTAGGCAACAATCAGCCCCAGCATTTT. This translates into CASSLNLGNNQPQHF.

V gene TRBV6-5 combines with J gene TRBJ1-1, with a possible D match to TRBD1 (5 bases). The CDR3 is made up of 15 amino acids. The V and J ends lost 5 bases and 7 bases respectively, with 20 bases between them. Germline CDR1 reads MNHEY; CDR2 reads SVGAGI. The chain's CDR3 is CASSPLSLDRHEAFF. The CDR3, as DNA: TGTGCCAGCAGTCCCCTTTCCTTAGACAGACATGAAGCTTTCTTT.

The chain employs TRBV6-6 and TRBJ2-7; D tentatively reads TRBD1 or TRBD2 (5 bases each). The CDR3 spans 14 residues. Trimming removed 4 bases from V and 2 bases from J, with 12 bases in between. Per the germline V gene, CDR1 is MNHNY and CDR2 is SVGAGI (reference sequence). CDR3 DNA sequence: TGTGCCAGCAGTTCTTCAGGGACCCCCTACGAGCAGTACTTC. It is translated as CASSSSGTPYEQYF.

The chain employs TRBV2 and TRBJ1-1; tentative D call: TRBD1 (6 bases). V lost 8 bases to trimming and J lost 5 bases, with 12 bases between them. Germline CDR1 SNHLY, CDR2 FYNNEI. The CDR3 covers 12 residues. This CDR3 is CASRGQGTEAFF. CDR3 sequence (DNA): TGTGCCAGCCGGGGCCAGGGGACTGAAGCTTTCTTT.

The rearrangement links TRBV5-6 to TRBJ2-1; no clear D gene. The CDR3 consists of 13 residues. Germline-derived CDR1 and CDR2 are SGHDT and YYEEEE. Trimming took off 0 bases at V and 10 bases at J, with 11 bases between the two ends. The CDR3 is CASSLVPGDEQFF. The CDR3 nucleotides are TGTGCCAGCAGCTTGGTCCCGGGTGACGAGCAGTTCTTC.

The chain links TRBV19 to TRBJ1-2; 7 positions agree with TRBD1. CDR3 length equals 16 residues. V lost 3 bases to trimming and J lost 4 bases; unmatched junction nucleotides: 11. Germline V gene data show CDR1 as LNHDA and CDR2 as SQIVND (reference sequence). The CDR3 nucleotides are TGTGCCAGTAGTATCCCCCGACCGGGACAGACCTATGGCTACACCTTC. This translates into CASSIPRPGQTYGYTF.

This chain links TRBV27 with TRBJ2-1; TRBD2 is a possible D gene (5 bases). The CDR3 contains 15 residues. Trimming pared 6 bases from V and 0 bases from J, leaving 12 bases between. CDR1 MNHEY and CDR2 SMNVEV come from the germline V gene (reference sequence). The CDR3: CASSRAGLSYNEQFF. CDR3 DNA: TGTGCCAGCAGCCGTGCGGGCCTCTCCTACAATGAGCAGTTCTTC.

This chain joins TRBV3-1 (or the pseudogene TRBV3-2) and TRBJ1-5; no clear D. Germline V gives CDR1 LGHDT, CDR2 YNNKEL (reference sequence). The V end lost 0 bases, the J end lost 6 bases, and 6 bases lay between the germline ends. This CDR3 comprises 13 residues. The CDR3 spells CASSQEGTQPQHF. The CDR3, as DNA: TGTGCCAGCAGCCAAGAAGGAACTCAGCCCCAGCATTTT.